This is a list of T cell receptor beta chains from one sample in a study of CD8+ T cells in alopecia areata. Using immunoSEQ multiplex PCR, the repertoire was profiled, and TCRdb retains in-frame clones only, with some absent. The data show about 150,000 clones, more than 40% seen once. The sample was CD4+ T cells sorted from blood. All receptors come from a human donor with alopecia areata. The CDR3 runs from the conserved cysteine through the conserved F or W. A D gene is named only where the DNA matches it firmly. Clone size, where shown, is once, few, many, or a class for clones that have expanded.

abundance,v_gene,d_gene,j_gene,CDR3nt,CDR3aa
.,TRBV28,.,TRBJ2-7,TGTGCCAGCAGAGTACAGGGACTCGGGAGAAGTCAGTTCTACGAGCAGTACTTC,CASRVQGLGRSQFYEQYF
.,TRBV29-1,.,TRBJ2-5,TGCAGCGTTGGCGTTAGCTTAGAGACCCAGTACTTC,CSVGVSLETQYF
.,TRBV5-1,TRBD2,TRBJ2-7,TGCGCCAGCAGCTTGAGGGCGGGAGGACAGACTAACGAGCAGTACTTC,CASSLRAGGQTNEQYF
few,TRBV30,.,TRBJ1-5,TGTGCCTGGAGGGGGAGGGACCAGCCCCAGCATTTT,CAWRGRDQPQHF
.,TRBV2,.,TRBJ2-1,TGTGCCAGCAGTGAGCTCTTGAGAGGACGGGGTGAGCAGTTCTTC,CASSELLRGRGEQFF
few,TRBV7-9,.,TRBJ1-5,TGTGCCAGCAGCTTAGATACGGGCAATCAGCCCCAGCATTTT,CASSLDTGNQPQHF
.,TRBV20-1,.,TRBJ2-3,TGCAGTGCTAGTCCCGGAGATACGCAGTATTTT,CSASPGDTQYF
few,TRBV5-1,.,TRBJ2-1,TGCGCCAGCAGCTTGCCCACTAGTCTGGCTGAGCAGTTCTTC,CASSLPTSLAEQFF
few,TRBV2,TRBD2,TRBJ2-1,TGTGCCAGCAGACCGGGACTAGCGATGTATGAGCAGTTCTTC,CASRPGLAMYEQFF
.,TRBV5-4,.,TRBJ2-6,TGTGCCAGCAGCCACGTCGACCCTGGGGCCAACGTCCTGACTTTC,CASSHVDPGANVLTF
.,TRBV7-7,.,TRBJ2-3,TGTGCTAGCAGCTACGGGGGTAGCACAGATACGCAGTATTTT,CASSYGGSTDTQYF
.,TRBV29-1,.,TRBJ1-1,TGCAGCTGCGGCAGGGGCTTTGGAGCTTTCTTT,CSCGRGFGAFF